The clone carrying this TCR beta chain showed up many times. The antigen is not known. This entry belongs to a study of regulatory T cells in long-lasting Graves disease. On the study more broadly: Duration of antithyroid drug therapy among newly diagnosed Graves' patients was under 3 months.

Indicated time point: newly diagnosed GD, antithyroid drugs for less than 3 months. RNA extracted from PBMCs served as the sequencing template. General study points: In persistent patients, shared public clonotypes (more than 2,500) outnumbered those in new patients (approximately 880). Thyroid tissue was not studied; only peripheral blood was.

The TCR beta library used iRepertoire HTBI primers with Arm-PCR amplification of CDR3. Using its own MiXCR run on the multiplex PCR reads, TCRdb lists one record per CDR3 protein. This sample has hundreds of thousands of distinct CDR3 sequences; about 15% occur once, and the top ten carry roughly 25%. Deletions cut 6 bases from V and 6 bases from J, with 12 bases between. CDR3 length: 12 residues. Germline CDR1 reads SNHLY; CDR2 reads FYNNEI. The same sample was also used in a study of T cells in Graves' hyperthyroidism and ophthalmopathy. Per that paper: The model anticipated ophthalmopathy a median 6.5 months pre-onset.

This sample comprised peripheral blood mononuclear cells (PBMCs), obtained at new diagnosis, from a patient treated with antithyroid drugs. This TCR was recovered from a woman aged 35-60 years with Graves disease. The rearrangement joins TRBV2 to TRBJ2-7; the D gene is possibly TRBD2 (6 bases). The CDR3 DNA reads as TGTGCCAGCAGCGGCGGGGTTGGCGAGCAGTACTTC. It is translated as CASSGGVGEQYF. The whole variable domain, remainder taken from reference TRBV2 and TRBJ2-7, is EPEVTQTPSHQVTQMGQEVILRCVPISNHLYFYWYRQILGQKVEFLVSFYNNEISEKSEIFDDQFSVERPDGSNFTLKIRSTKLEDSAMYFCASSGGVGEQYFGPGTRLTVT.